The 28 T cell receptor beta chains presented below share a single source sample, sequenced in a study of blood T cell repertoires in COVID-19. Assay: immunoSEQ multiplex PCR; the TCRdb copy retains only in-frame clones and omits some. The data show 200,000 to 250,000 clones, about nine tenths seen once. The material sequenced was peripheral blood. These receptors were taken from a man aged 80 or over with acute or convalescent COVID-19.

The chain combines TRBV27 with TRBJ2-5; 8 bases line up with TRBD2. Trimming at V came to 5 bases and at J to 4 bases, leaving 15 bases not matched to a gene. This CDR3 comprises 17 residues. Looked up from germline, CDR1 is MNHEY and CDR2 is SMNVEV (reference sequence). Written as DNA, the CDR3 is TGTGCCAGCAGTCCCCTTAGCGGGAACTCCTGGGGAGAGACCCAGTACTTC. It yields the protein CASSPLSGNSWGETQYF.

This chain joins TRBV18 and TRBJ2-1; weak D call: TRBD1 (5 bases). The CDR3 extends over 16 amino acids. In germline, CDR1 is KGHSH, CDR2 LQKENI. The germline V and J ends were trimmed by 4 bases and 0 bases, with 13 bases remaining between them. The CDR3 sequence: CASSQRQSSSYNEQFF. The CDR3 DNA reads as TGTGCCAGCTCACAGAGACAGTCGAGCTCCTACAATGAGCAGTTCTTC.

The chain joins TRBV24-1 to TRBJ2-2, with D possibly being TRBD1 (6 bases). The CDR3 contains 19 residues. The germline V gene has CDR1 KGHDR and CDR2 SFDVKD. The V end lost 5 bases, the J end lost 5 bases, and 26 bases lay between the germline ends. DNA for the CDR3: TGTGCCACCAGTGGGGGTACTGGGGGCTCAGCACTTCGAACCGGGGAGCTGTTTTTT. This sequence encodes CATSGGTGGSALRTGELFF.

The chain uses TRBV16 and TRBJ2-4; 7 bases fit TRBD1. This CDR3 contains 16 residues. The germline gives CDR1 KGHSY, CDR2 FQNENV. J gave up 6 bases and V 0 bases, and 8 bases lay outside the gene matches. CDR3 DNA: TGTGCCAGCAGCCAATCGAGGGGGCCAGGGGGAAACATTCAGTACTTC. It translates to CASSQSRGPGGNIQYF.

The chain is built from TRBV4-2 and TRBJ1-2; 9 bases match TRBD1. The germline V gene has CDR1 LGHNA and CDR2 YNFKEQ. The CDR3 extends over 18 amino acids. J lost 6 bases, V lost 4 bases, and 18 bases had no gene match. This CDR3 is CASSPVGTGPTTLNGYTF. Here the CDR3 DNA reads TGTGCCAGCAGCCCGGTGGGGACAGGGCCAACTACCCTAAATGGCTACACCTTC.

The CDR3: CASSSSGRGTDTQYF. In DNA form, the CDR3 reads TGTGCCAGCAGTTCTAGCGGGAGGGGGACAGATACGCAGTATTTT. J is TRBJ2-3 and V is TRBV6-5, with 12 bases matching TRBD2. V lost 4 bases and J lost 3; bases outside the gene matches: 2. CDR3 length: 15 residues. CDR1 is MNHEY, CDR2 SVGAGI, per germline.

The chain has TRBV5-1 and TRBJ1-1; D ambiguous. V was clipped by 6 bases and J by 11 bases, with 14 bases between them. CDR1 is SGHRS, CDR2 YFSETQ, per germline. The CDR3 spans 11 residues. CDR3 amino acids: CASNGGGEAFF. CDR3 bases: TGCGCCAGCAACGGAGGCGGGGAGGCTTTCTTT.

The chain recombines TRBV11-3 with TRBJ2-7, with TRBD2 matching over 8 bases. Unmatched junction bases numbered 5, after V lost 4 bases and J lost 6 bases. The CDR3 is 13 residues long. Per germline, CDR1 SGHNT and CDR2 YENEEA. CDR3 DNA sequence: TGTGCCAGCAGCTCCCTCGGGGGGGGCGAGCAGTACGTC. Its protein product is CASSSLGGGEQYV.

This clone was seen just once. The rearrangement uses TRBV7-8 and TRBJ2-3; possibly TRBD2 for D (6 bases). In germline, CDR1 is SGHVS, CDR2 FQNEAQ. This CDR3 has 17 amino acids. Deletions cut 2 bases from V and 0 bases from J, with 15 bases between. The CDR3: CASSLWGRTTSTDTQYF. The CDR3 nucleotides are TGTGCCAGCAGCTTATGGGGGAGGACCACTAGCACAGATACGCAGTATTTT.

The chain joins TRBV28 to TRBJ1-2, with 7 nucleotides matching TRBD1. The length of the CDR3 is 12 residues. Trimming cost V 10 bases and J 4 bases; bases outside gene matches: 6. Germline V lookup: CDR1 MDHEN, CDR2 SYDVKM. CDR3 region: CATTGNPYGYTF. As DNA, the CDR3 is TGTGCCACGACAGGGAACCCCTATGGCTACACCTTC.

The rearrangement uses TRBV29-1 and TRBJ1-1; D is ambiguous. V shed 1 base and J shed 1 base, with 10 bases lying between them. This CDR3 contains 14 residues. Germline V lookup: CDR1 SQVTM, CDR2 ANQGSEA. CDR3 nucleotide sequence: TGCAGCGTTGAAGCGGGTCAGAGGAACACTGAAGCTTTCTTT. Its protein is CSVEAGQRNTEAFF.

This clone was observed once. The chain is built from TRBV28 and TRBJ1-2, with 7 nucleotides matching TRBD1. Germline assignment: CDR1 MDHEN and CDR2 SYDVKM. Trimming at V came to 3 bases and at J to 2 bases, leaving 3 bases not matched to a gene. The CDR3 runs to 14 residues. The CDR3, as DNA: TGTGCCAGCAGTTTCACAGGGGTGAACTATGGCTACACCTTC. The encoded protein is CASSFTGVNYGYTF.

The chain uses TRBV11-2 and TRBJ2-1; D gene ambiguous. CDR3 length: 11 amino acids. CDR1 is SGHAT and CDR2 is FQNNGV in the germline V gene. The ends were cut back, 5 bases at V and 4 bases at J, with 3 bases in the middle. CDR3 in amino acids: CASSPYNEQFF. In DNA, the CDR3 is TGTGCCAGCAGCCCTTACAATGAGCAGTTCTTC.

The V and J genes are TRBV28 and TRBJ2-1, with 7 bases lining up with TRBD2. CDR3 size: 15 residues. Germline values: CDR1 MDHEN, CDR2 SYDVKM. J lost 2 bases, V lost 5 bases, and 6 bases had no gene match. The CDR3 coding sequence is TGTGCCAGCAGTACGGGGGGAGGGGCCTACAATGAGCAGTTCTTC. This gives the protein CASSTGGGAYNEQFF. The entire variable domain, with the rest obtained from reference TRBV28 and TRBJ2-1, is as follows: DVKVTQSSRYLVKRTGEKVFLECVQDMDHENMFWYRQDPGLGLRLIYFSYDVKMKEKGDIPEGYSVSREKKERFSLILESASTNQTSMYLCASSTGGGAYNEQFFGPGTRLTVL.

This chain joins TRBV24-1 and TRBJ2-7, with TRBD2 as a possible D gene (6 bases). The CDR3 consists of 14 residues. Trimming took off 4 bases at V and 2 bases at J, with 11 bases between the two ends. The germline CDR1 and CDR2 sequences are KGHDR and SFDVKD. The CDR3 here is CATSDRGGTYEQYF. The CDR3 coding sequence is TGTGCCACCAGTGACCGGGGCGGGACCTACGAGCAGTACTTC.

The gene calls are TRBV5-1 and TRBJ1-2; D possibly corresponds to TRBD1 (5 bases). Trimming pared 5 bases from V and 2 bases from J, leaving 10 bases between. The CDR3 consists of 13 residues. Germline assignment: CDR1 SGHRS and CDR2 YFSETQ. The CDR3, as DNA: TGCGCCAGCAGGGAGGGGACCAACTATGGCTACACCTTC. This gives the protein CASREGTNYGYTF.

The rearrangement joins TRBV6-4 to TRBJ2-7, with TRBD2 identical over 13 bases. V shed 3 bases, J shed 5 bases, and the junction held 7 bases outside the gene matches. Germline values: CDR1 MRHNA, CDR2 SNTAGT. CDR3 length: 16 residues. In DNA form, the CDR3 reads TGTGCCAGCAGTGATTCACTAGCGGGAGGGCCTAACGAGCAGTACGTC. It translates to CASSDSLAGGPNEQYV.

The chain recombines TRBV5-1 with TRBJ1-2; no definite D call. Germline V gene sequence: CDR1 SGHRS, CDR2 YFSETQ. The CDR3 contains 14 residues. Trimming removed 0 bases at V and 2 bases at J, with 8 bases between. In nucleotides, the CDR3 is TGCGCCAGCAGCTTGGTGGCAGGCAACTATGGCTACACCTTC. It translates to CASSLVAGNYGYTF.

CDR3 nucleotides: TGTGCCAGCAGCCGGGACAGGGTTCAGCCCCAGCATTTT. This encodes CASSRDRVQPQHF. The chain is built from TRBV6-5 and TRBJ1-5; 9 bases agree with TRBD1. The germline gives CDR1 MNHEY, CDR2 SVGAGI. There are 13 residues in the CDR3. Losses at the gene ends were 6 bases for V and 6 bases for J; bases not matched to a gene: 3.

This chain connects TRBV7-2 to TRBJ2-3, with no clear D. The V end lost 1 base, the J end lost 4 bases, and 12 bases lay between the germline ends. Germline V lookup: CDR1 SGHTA, CDR2 FQGNSA. CDR3 size: 15 residues. The CDR3 nucleotides read TGTGCCAGCAGCTTAGATCCCCGGGTGTCAGATACGCAGTATTTT. Its translation: CASSLDPRVSDTQYF.

Here the CDR3 reads CASKTGSGGYTF. Written as DNA, the CDR3 is TGTGCCAGCAAAACAGGGTCAGGTGGCTACACCTTC. The rearrangement links TRBV27 to TRBJ1-2; possibly TRBD1 for D (6 bases). V was cut by 7 bases and J by 7 bases, with 13 bases left in between. CDR1 and CDR2 (germline): MNHEY, SMNVEV (reference sequence). This CDR3 is 12 amino acids long.

This chain links TRBV29-1 with TRBJ2-1; TRBD1 agrees at 7 bases. The V and J ends lost 8 bases and 5 bases, in that order; junction bases with no gene match: 12. Germline CDR1 and CDR2: SQVTM and ANQGSEA. The CDR3 has 14 residues. The CDR3 nucleotides read TGCAGCCTTCGGGCGACAGGGTTCCACAATGAGCAGTTCTTC. Protein sequence: CSLRATGFHNEQFF.

On this clone: At the DNA level, this CDR3 is encoded by other sequences in the same sample as well. V and J are TRBV7-9 and TRBJ2-2; the D is unclear. The V gene lost 0 bases and the J gene lost 4 bases, with 6 bases spanning the gap. This CDR3 has 14 amino acids. Germline V gene lookup returns CDR1 SEHNR and CDR2 FQNEAQ (reference sequence). CDR3 sequence: CASSLAGSTGELFF. The CDR3 region has the DNA TGTGCCAGCAGCTTAGCGGGCTCCACCGGGGAGCTGTTTTTT.

J is TRBJ2-1 and V is TRBV5-1; 10 bases fit TRBD1. V dropped 0 bases and J dropped 7; count of bases not matched to a gene: 7. Germline V lookup: CDR1 SGHRS, CDR2 YFSETQ. The CDR3 covers 16 residues. The CDR3 DNA is TGCGCCAGCAGCTTGGGGGGACAGGGGTCTTGGAATGAGCAGTTCTTC. Residues: CASSLGGQGSWNEQFF. The whole variable domain, filled in from reference TRBV5-1 and TRBJ2-1, reads KAGVTQTPRYLIKTRGQQVTLSCSPISGHRSVSWYQQTPGQGLQFLFEYFSETQRNKGNFPGRFSGRQFSNSRSEMNVSTLELGDSALYLCASSLGGQGSWNEQFFGPGTRLTVL.

The chain links TRBV7-2 to TRBJ1-2; maybe TRBD1 (5 bases). Germline-derived CDR1 and CDR2 are SGHTA and FQGNSA. V was shortened by 5 bases and J by 1 base, with 20 bases between the two germline ends. This CDR3 spans 17 amino acids. CDR3 sequence (DNA): TGTGCCAGCAGCCCCCGGGGGGGGAGGACTCTTAACTATGGCTACACCTTC. This codes for CASSPRGGRTLNYGYTF.

This rearrangement joins TRBV20-1 to TRBJ2-1; 10 bases match TRBD2. The CDR3 length is 16 residues. Per the germline V gene, CDR1 is DFQATT and CDR2 is SNEGSKA (reference sequence). The ends lost 3 bases at V and 8 bases at J; junction bases unmatched: 13. The CDR3 reads CSASDRSGRALDEQFF. DNA of the CDR3: TGCAGTGCTAGTGACCGAAGCGGGAGGGCCCTAGATGAGCAGTTCTTC.

In its sample, this clone was seen once. The gene calls are TRBV4-2 and TRBJ2-5, with D possibly being TRBD2 (7 bases). Per the germline V gene, CDR1 is LGHNA and CDR2 is YNFKEQ. The ends were cut back, 2 bases at V and 1 base at J, with 11 bases in the middle. The CDR3 sequence is 15 residues long. Here the CDR3 DNA reads TGTGCCAGCAGCCAACCCGGGGGGCCCCAAGAGACCCAGTACTTC. Translated, it gives CASSQPGGPQETQYF.

Regarding this clone: The same CDR3 also results from other DNA sequences found in this sample. The chain couples TRBV28 to TRBJ1-2, with TRBD1 identical over 9 bases. With V trimmed by 5 bases and J by 4 bases, 2 bases remained unmatched. From germline, CDR1 is MDHEN and CDR2 SYDVKM. The CDR3 consists of 13 residues. The CDR3 region is CASSTGGGYGYTF. The CDR3 DNA sequence: TGTGCCAGCAGTACAGGGGGCGGCTATGGCTACACCTTC.